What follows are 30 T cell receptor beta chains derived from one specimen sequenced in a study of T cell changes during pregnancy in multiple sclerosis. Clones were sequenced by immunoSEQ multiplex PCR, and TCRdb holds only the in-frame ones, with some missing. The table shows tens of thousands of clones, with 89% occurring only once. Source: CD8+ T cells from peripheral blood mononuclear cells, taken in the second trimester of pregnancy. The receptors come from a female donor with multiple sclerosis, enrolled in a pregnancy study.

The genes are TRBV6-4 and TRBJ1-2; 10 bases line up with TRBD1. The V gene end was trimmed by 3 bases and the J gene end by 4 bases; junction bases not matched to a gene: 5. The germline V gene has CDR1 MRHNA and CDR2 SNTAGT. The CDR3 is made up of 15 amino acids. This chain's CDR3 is CASSEGTGEFYGYTF. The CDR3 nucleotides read TGTGCCAGCAGTGAAGGGACAGGGGAATTCTATGGCTACACCTTC.

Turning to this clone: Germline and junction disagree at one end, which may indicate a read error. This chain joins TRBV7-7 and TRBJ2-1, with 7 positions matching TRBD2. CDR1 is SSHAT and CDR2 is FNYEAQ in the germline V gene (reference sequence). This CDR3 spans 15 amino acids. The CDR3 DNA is TGTGCTAGCAGCCCACGCGGGAGCGCGTACAATGAGCAGTTCTTC. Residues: CASSPRGSAYNEQFF.

The CDR3 loop reads CASSLDFGTSGRGDTGELFF. The CDR3 DNA follows: TGTGCCAGCAGCTTGGATTTCGGGACTAGCGGGAGAGGAGACACCGGGGAGCTGTTTTTT. The chain recombines TRBV5-5 with TRBJ2-2, with 14 bases that match TRBD2. J gave up 3 bases and V 0 bases, and 10 bases lay outside the gene matches. The CDR3 is 20 residues long. Germline V CDR1 and CDR2: SGHKS, YYEKEE (reference sequence).

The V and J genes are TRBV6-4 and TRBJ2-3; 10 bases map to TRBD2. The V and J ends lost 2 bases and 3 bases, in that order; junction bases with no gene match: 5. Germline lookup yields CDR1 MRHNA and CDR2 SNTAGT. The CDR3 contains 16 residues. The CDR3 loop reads CASSDGASGGTDTQYF. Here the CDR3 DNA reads TGTGCCAGCAGTGACGGGGCTAGCGGGGGAACAGATACGCAGTATTTT.

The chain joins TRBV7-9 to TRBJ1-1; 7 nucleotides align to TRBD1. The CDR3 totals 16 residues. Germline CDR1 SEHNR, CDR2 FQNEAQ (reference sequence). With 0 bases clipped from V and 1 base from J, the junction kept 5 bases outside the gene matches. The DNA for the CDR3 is TGTGCCAGCAGCTTAGCGATAGAGGGGGCGAACACTGAAGCTTTCTTT. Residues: CASSLAIEGANTEAFF.

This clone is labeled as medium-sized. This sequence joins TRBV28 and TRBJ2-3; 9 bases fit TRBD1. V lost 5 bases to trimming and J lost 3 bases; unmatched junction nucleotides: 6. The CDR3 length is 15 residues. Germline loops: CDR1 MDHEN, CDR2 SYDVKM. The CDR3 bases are TGTGCCAGCAGTCCCCGGGACAGGGCGACAGATACGCAGTATTTT. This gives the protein CASSPRDRATDTQYF. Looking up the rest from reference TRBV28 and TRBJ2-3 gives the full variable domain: DVKVTQSSRYLVKRTGEKVFLECVQDMDHENMFWYRQDPGLGLRLIYFSYDVKMKEKGDIPEGYSVSREKKERFSLILESASTNQTSMYLCASSPRDRATDTQYFGPGTRLTVL.

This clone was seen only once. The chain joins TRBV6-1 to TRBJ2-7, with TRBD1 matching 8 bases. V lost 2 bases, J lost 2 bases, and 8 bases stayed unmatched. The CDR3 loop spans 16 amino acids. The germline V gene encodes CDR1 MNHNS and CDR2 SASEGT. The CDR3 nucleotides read TGTGCCAGCAGTGAAAAGAGACAGGGGTCCCCCTACGAGCAGTACTTC. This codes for CASSEKRQGSPYEQYF.

As DNA, the CDR3 is TGCGCCAGCAGCCACAGGCTGGGCTACGAGCAGTACTTC. This sequence encodes CASSHRLGYEQYF. The chain uses TRBV4-1 and TRBJ2-7; D remains unclear. V lost 3 bases, J lost 3 bases, and 9 bases lay in between. Germline-derived CDR1 and CDR2 are MGHRA and YSYEKL. The CDR3 spans 13 residues.

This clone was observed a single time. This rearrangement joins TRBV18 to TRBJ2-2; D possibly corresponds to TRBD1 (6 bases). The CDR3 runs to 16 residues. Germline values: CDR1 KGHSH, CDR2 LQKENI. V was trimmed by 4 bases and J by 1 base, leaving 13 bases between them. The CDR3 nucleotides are TGTGCCAGCTCACAAGCAGGGGAAATGAACACCGGGGAGCTGTTTTTT. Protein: CASSQAGEMNTGELFF.

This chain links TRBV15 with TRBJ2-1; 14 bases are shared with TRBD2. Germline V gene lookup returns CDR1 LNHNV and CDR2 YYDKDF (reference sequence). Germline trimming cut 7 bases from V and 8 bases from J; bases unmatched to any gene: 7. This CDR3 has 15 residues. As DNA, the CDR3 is TGTGCCACCAAAAAGACGGGACTAGCGGGAGATGAGCAGTTCTTC. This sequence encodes CATKKTGLAGDEQFF.

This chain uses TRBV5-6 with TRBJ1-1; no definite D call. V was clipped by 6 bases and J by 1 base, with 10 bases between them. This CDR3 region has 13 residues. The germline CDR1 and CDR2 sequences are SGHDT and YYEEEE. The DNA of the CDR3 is TGTGCCAGCACGTCGGTTCGGAACACTGAAGCTTTCTTT. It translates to CASTSVRNTEAFF.

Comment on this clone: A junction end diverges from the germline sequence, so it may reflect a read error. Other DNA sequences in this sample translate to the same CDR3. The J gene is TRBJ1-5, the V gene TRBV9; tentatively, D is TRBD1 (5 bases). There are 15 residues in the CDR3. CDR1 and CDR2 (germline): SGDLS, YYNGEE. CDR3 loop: CASSASGGPHQPQHF. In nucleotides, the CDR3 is TGTGCCAGTAGCGCATCCGGGGGACCCCATCAGCCCCAGCATTTT. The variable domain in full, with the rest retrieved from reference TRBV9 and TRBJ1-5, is DSGVTQTPKHLITATGQRVTLRCSPRSGDLSVYWYQQSLDQGLQFLIQYYNGEERAKGNILERFSAQQFPDLHSELNLSSLELGDSALYFCASSASGGPHQPQHFGDGTRLSIL.

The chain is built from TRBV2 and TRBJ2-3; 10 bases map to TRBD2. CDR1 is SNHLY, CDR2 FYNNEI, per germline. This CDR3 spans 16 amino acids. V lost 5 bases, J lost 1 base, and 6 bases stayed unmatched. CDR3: CASSSLTSGGTDTQYF. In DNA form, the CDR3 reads TGTGCCAGCAGTTCCCTCACTAGCGGGGGCACAGATACGCAGTATTTT.

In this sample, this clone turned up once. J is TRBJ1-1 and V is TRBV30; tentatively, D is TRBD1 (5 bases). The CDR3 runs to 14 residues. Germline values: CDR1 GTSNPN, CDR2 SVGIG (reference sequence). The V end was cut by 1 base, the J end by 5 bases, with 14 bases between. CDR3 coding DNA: TGTGCCTGGAGTGCGGCCCTGGGGGGGACTGAAGCTTTCTTT. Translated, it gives CAWSAALGGTEAFF.

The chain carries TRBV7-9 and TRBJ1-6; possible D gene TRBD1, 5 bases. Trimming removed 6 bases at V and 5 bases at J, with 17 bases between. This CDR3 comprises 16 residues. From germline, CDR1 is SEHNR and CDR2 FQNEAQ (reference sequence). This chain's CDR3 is CASSVRGEVHNSPLHF. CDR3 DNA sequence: TGTGCCAGCAGTGTCCGGGGGGAGGTACATAATTCACCCCTCCACTTT. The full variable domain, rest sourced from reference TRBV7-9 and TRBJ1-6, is DTGVSQNPRHKITKRGQNVTFRCDPISEHNRLYWYRQTLGQGPEFLTYFQNEAQLEKSRLLSDRFSAERPKGSFSTLEIQRTEQGDSAMYLCASSVRGEVHNSPLHFGNGTRLTVT.

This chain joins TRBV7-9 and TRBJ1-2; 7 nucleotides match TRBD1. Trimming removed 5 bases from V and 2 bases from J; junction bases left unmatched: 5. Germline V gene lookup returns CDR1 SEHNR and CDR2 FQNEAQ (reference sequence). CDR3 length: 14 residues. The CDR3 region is CASSAGTANYGYTF. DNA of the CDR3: TGTGCCAGCAGCGCCGGGACAGCGAACTATGGCTACACCTTC.

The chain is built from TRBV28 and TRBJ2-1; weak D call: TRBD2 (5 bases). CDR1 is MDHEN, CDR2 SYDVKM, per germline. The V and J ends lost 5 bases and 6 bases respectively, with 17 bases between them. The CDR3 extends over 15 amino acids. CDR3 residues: CASSQEGVAGNEQFF. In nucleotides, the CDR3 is TGTGCCAGCAGTCAAGAGGGCGTTGCTGGCAATGAGCAGTTCTTC.

In DNA, the CDR3 is TGTGCCAGCAGTTTAAATAGCGGGAGCTACGAGCAGTACTTC. Residues: CASSLNSGSYEQYF. This chain joins TRBV27 and TRBJ2-7, with 9 bases aligning to TRBD2. V shed 2 bases and J 3 bases; nucleotides not matched to a gene: 2. The length of the CDR3 is 14 residues. Per germline, CDR1 MNHEY and CDR2 SMNVEV (reference sequence).

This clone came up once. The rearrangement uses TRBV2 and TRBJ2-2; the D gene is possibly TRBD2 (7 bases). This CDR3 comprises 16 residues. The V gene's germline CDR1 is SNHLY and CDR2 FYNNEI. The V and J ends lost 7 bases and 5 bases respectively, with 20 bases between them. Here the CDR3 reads CASTPVGGGNTGELFF. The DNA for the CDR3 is TGTGCCAGCACCCCGGTAGGGGGGGGGAATACCGGGGAGCTGTTTTTT.

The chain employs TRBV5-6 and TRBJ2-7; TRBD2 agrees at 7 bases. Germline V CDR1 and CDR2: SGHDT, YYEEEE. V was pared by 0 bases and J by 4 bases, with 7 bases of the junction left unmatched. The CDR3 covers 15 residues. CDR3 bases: TGTGCCAGCAGCTTGGAGACAGAGGGAGGGTACGAGCAGTACTTC. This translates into CASSLETEGGYEQYF.

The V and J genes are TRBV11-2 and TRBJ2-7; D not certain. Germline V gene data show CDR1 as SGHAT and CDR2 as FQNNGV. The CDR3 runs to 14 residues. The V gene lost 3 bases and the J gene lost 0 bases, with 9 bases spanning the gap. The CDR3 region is CASSLAQDSYEQYF. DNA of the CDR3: TGTGCCAGCAGCTTGGCGCAGGACTCCTACGAGCAGTACTTC.

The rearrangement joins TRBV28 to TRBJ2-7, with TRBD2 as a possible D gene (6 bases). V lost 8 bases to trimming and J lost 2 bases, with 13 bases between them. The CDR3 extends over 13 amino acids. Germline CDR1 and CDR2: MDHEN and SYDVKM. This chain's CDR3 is CASVASVTYEQYF. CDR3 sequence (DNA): TGTGCCAGCGTGGCTAGCGTGACCTACGAGCAGTACTTC.

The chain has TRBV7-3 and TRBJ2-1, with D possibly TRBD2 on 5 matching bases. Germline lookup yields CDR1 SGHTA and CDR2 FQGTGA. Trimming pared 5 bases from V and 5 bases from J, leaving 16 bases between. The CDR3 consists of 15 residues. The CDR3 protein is CASSLGSRGDNEQFF. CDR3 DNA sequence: TGTGCCAGCAGCCTAGGGAGCCGCGGAGACAATGAGCAGTTCTTC.

The CDR3 region has the DNA TGTGCCACCCAAGCTCTCGGACGCACAGGGGTATCTGGTAATGAAAAACTGTTTTTT. This codes for CATQALGRTGVSGNEKLFF. The chain combines TRBV7-9 with TRBJ1-4; TRBD1 matches 7 bases. The CDR3 is 19 residues long. Per the germline V gene, CDR1 is SEHNR and CDR2 is FQNEAQ (reference sequence). V dropped 10 bases and J dropped 4; count of bases not matched to a gene: 24.

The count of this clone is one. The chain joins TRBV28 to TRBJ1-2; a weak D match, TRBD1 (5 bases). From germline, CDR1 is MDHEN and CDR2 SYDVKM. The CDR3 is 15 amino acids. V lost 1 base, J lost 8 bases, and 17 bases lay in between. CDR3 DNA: TGTGCCAGCAGTTTATATCAGAGCGGGGGAGCGGGCTACACCTTC. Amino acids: CASSLYQSGGAGYTF.

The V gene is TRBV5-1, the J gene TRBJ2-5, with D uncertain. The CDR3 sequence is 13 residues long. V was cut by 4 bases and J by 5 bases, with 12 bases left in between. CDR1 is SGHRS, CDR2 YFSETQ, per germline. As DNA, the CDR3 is TGCGCCAGCAGCCATCTATATGAGGAGACCCAGTACTTC. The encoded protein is CASSHLYEETQYF.

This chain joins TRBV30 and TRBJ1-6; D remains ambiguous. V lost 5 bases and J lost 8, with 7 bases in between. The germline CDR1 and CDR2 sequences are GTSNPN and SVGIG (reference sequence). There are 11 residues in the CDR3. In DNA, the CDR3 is TGTGCCTGGGGTCTAGATTCACCCCTCCACTTT. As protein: CAWGLDSPLHF. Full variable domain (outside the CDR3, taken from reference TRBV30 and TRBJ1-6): SQTIHQWPATLVQPVGSPLSLECTVEGTSNPNLYWYRQAAGRGLQLLFYSVGIGQISSEVPQNLSASRPQDRQFILSSKKLLLSDSGFYLCAWGLDSPLHFGNGTRLTVT.

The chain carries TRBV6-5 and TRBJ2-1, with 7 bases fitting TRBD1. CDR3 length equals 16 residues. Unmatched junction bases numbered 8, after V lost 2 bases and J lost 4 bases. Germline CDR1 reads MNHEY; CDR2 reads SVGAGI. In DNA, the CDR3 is TGTGCCAGCAGTTACGGGGATGACAGGGTTTACAATGAGCAGTTCTTC. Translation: CASSYGDDRVYNEQFF.

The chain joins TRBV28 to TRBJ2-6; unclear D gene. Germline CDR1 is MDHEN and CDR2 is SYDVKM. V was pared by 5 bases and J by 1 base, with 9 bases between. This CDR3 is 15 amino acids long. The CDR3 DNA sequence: TGTGCCAGCAGTATTCAGGTGTCTGGGGCCAACGTCCTGACTTTC. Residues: CASSIQVSGANVLTF.

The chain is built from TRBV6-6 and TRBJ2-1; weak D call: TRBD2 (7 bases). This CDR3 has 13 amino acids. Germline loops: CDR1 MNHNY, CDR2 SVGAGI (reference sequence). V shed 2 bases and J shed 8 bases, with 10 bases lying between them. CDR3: CASSYGGAYEQFF. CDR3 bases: TGTGCCAGCAGTTACGGGGGGGCATATGAGCAGTTCTTC.